The rows below give T cell receptor beta chains drawn from one sample of a study of T cell changes during pregnancy in multiple sclerosis. Clones were sequenced by immunoSEQ multiplex PCR, and TCRdb holds only the in-frame ones, with some missing. Here the sample spans tens of thousands of clones, 85% to 95% being singletons. The specimen sequenced was peripheral blood. The receptors stem from a female donor with multiple sclerosis, enrolled in a pregnancy study. CDR3s include the opening cysteine and the closing phenylalanine or tryptophan. D genes are given only for firm matches. Part of the rows lack a size; the others show once, few, many or a class for expanded clones.

D: -
V: TRBV10-3
size: -
J: TRBJ1-2
CDR3: CAISAGKLNYGYTF
DNA: TGTGCCATCAGCGCAGGCAAATTGAACTATGGCTACACCTTC

D: TRBD1
V: TRBV29-1
size: -
J: TRBJ1-1
CDR3: CSVGQMNTEAFF
DNA: TGCAGCGTGGGACAGATGAACACTGAAGCTTTCTTT

D: TRBD1
V: TRBV7-9
size: -
J: TRBJ2-1
CDR3: CASSQQGAKTFF
DNA: TGTGCCAGCAGCCAACAGGGGGCGAAGACGTTCTTC

D: -
V: TRBV27
size: -
J: TRBJ2-1
CDR3: CASSLTGPLYNEQFF
DNA: TGTGCCAGCAGTTTAACAGGGCCCTTATACAATGAGCAGTTCTTC

D: -
V: TRBV10-1
size: -
J: TRBJ2-7
CDR3: CASSEGPLGYEQYF
DNA: TGCGCCAGCAGTGAAGGTCCCCTCGGCTACGAGCAGTACTTC

D: -
V: TRBV18
size: -
J: TRBJ1-1
CDR3: CASSHGGNTEAFF
DNA: TGTGCCAGCTCACACGGGGGAAACACTGAAGCTTTCTTT

D: -
V: TRBV7-3
size: -
J: TRBJ2-3
CDR3: CASSFRRGDTQYF
DNA: TGTGCCAGCAGCTTCCGCAGAGGAGATACGCAGTATTTT

D: -
V: TRBV27
size: -
J: TRBJ1-6
CDR3: CASSTGLRGVYSPLHF
DNA: TGTGCCAGCAGTACCGGCCTCAGGGGAGTCTATTCACCCCTCCACTTT

D: -
V: TRBV7-2
size: -
J: TRBJ2-2
CDR3: CASSLGSRTGELFF
DNA: TGTGCCAGCAGCTTAGGGTCCCGGACCGGGGAGCTGTTTTTT

D: -
V: TRBV5-1
size: once
J: TRBJ2-3
CDR3: CASSLLVLADTQYF
DNA: TGCGCCAGCAGCTTACTAGTCCTCGCAGATACGCAGTATTTT

D: TRBD1
V: TRBV5-1
size: -
J: TRBJ2-5
CDR3: CASSPLQGMEETQYF
DNA: TGCGCCAGCAGCCCCCTACAGGGGATGGAAGAGACCCAGTACTTC

D: TRBD1
V: TRBV29-1
size: -
J: TRBJ2-1
CDR3: CSMDRYHEQFF
DNA: TGCAGCATGGACAGGTACCATGAGCAGTTCTTC

D: -
V: TRBV4-3
size: -
J: TRBJ2-7
CDR3: CASSQGGSYEQYF
DNA: TGCGCCAGCAGCCAGGGGGGCTCCTACGAGCAGTACTTC

D: TRBD2
V: TRBV18
size: -
J: TRBJ2-1
CDR3: CASSPTRGRGDNEQFF
DNA: TGTGCCAGCTCACCAACTCGAGGGAGGGGTGACAATGAGCAGTTCTTC

D: TRBD1
V: TRBV30
size: -
J: TRBJ1-5
CDR3: CAWTPTGGYQPQHF
DNA: TGTGCCTGGACCCCGACAGGGGGATATCAGCCCCAGCATTTT

D: -
V: TRBV11-2
size: -
J: TRBJ1-4
CDR3: CASSWDSLPGYEKLFF
DNA: TGTGCCAGCAGCTGGGACTCCTTACCCGGGTATGAAAAACTGTTTTTT

D: -
V: TRBV30
size: once
J: TRBJ2-3
CDR3: CAWSAMGTPGDTQYF
DNA: TGTGCCTGGAGTGCTATGGGAACCCCGGGGGATACGCAGTATTTT

D: TRBD1
V: TRBV7-3
size: -
J: TRBJ2-1
CDR3: CASSPRQGPWNEQFF
DNA: TGTGCCAGCAGCCCCCGACAGGGCCCGTGGAATGAGCAGTTCTTC

D: TRBD2
V: TRBV9
size: -
J: TRBJ2-5
CDR3: CASSVGVSGRETQYF
DNA: TGTGCCAGCAGCGTAGGGGTTAGCGGGAGAGAGACCCAGTACTTC

D: TRBD1
V: TRBV5-1
size: -
J: TRBJ2-5
CDR3: CASSIWTGRETQYF
DNA: TGCGCCAGCAGTATCTGGACAGGGAGGGAGACCCAGTACTTC

D: TRBD2
V: TRBV30
size: -
J: TRBJ2-1
CDR3: CAWSPQGGRSPRYNEQFF
DNA: TGTGCCTGGAGTCCCCAAGGCGGGAGATCTCCAAGGTACAATGAGCAGTTCTTC

D: TRBD1
V: TRBV19
size: -
J: TRBJ2-2
CDR3: CASSAGTVNTGELFF
DNA: TGTGCCAGTAGTGCAGGGACAGTGAACACCGGGGAGCTGTTTTTT

D: -
V: TRBV2
size: -
J: TRBJ2-3
CDR3: CASSEGVTDTQYF
DNA: TGTGCCAGCAGTGAGGGAGTTACAGATACGCAGTATTTT

D: TRBD1
V: TRBV11-2
size: -
J: TRBJ1-4
CDR3: CASSLWGQDNEKLFF
DNA: TGTGCCAGCAGCTTATGGGGACAGGATAATGAAAAACTGTTTTTT

D: -
V: TRBV6-5
size: -
J: TRBJ1-5
CDR3: CASSYGQSFEPQHF
DNA: TGTGCCAGCAGTTATGGACAGTCCTTTGAGCCCCAGCATTTT